The next 15 T cell receptor beta chains were all read from a single sample in a study of T cells in localized non-small cell lung cancer. Only in-frame clones appear in the TCRdb table, and some are missing; sequencing was by immunoSEQ multiplex PCR. Among about 33,000 clones listed, roughly 88% were seen once. The sequencing here drew on peripheral blood, taken before any cancer treatment. The source of these receptors is a man between 40 and 70 years old with stage I lung adenocarcinoma.

CDR3 nucleotides: TGTGCCGTCGAAGACCCCGGTAATGAAAAACTGTTTTTT. Its translation is CAVEDPGNEKLFF. The chain links TRBV10-3 to TRBJ1-4; unclear D gene. Germline-derived CDR1 and CDR2 are ENHRY and SYGVKD. The CDR3 is made up of 13 amino acids. The V end was cut by 11 bases, the J end by 4 bases, with 14 bases between.

The chain links TRBV7-2 to TRBJ1-4, with D uncertain. The CDR3 spans 14 residues. CDR1 is SGHTA, CDR2 FQGNSA, per germline. Trimming took 5 bases from V and 5 from J, leaving 12 bases between them. The CDR3 DNA is TGTGCCAGCAGCACCAGGAAAACGAATGAAAAACTGTTTTTT. Protein product: CASSTRKTNEKLFF.

The chain joins TRBV5-4 to TRBJ1-2; 7 bases fit TRBD1. This CDR3 comprises 12 residues. J was trimmed by 11 bases and V by 4 bases; bases with no gene match: 8. Germline V CDR1 and CDR2: SGHNT, YYREEE (reference sequence). CDR3 loop: CASSLGDSDYTF. CDR3 DNA sequence: TGTGCCAGCAGCCTAGGGGACAGCGATTACACCTTC.

V and J are TRBV5-6 and TRBJ2-5; perhaps TRBD2 as D (6 bases). Germline values: CDR1 SGHDT, CDR2 YYEEEE. This CDR3 region has 14 residues. V dropped 7 bases and J dropped 0 bases, with 13 bases sitting between them. CDR3 bases: TGTGCCAGCGCGGAGGGCGGCTACCAAGAGACCCAGTACTTC. Protein sequence: CASAEGGYQETQYF.

CDR3 nucleotides: TGTGCCAGCAGTCCACAGGAGGGCTATGGCTACACCTTC. It translates to CASSPQEGYGYTF. The rearrangement uses TRBV6-6 and TRBJ1-2, with a possible D match to TRBD1 (5 bases). The CDR3 has 13 residues. Per the germline V gene, CDR1 is MNHNY and CDR2 is SVGAGI (reference sequence). V was trimmed by 5 bases and J by 4 bases, leaving 11 bases between them.

This clone appeared a single time. V and J are TRBV5-1 and TRBJ2-3; D not certain. Germline loops: CDR1 SGHRS, CDR2 YFSETQ. Trimming cost V 4 bases and J 4 bases, with 10 bases left between them. The CDR3 consists of 13 residues. The CDR3 region is CASSLPWADTQYF. CDR3 sequence (DNA): TGCGCCAGCAGCCTCCCGTGGGCAGATACGCAGTATTTT.

The rearrangement joins TRBV6-5 to TRBJ1-3; no clear D gene. The germline V gene encodes CDR1 MNHEY and CDR2 SVGAGI. The CDR3 has 16 residues. V lost 2 bases and J lost 0, with 11 bases in between. This CDR3 reads CASSYGDIRSGNTIYF. The CDR3 nucleotides read TGTGCCAGCAGTTACGGAGACATACGCTCTGGAAACACCATATATTTT.

CDR3 DNA: TGTGCCATCAGTGAGTCCCTTGGACAGAAGTGGTACGAGCAGTACTTC. This sequence encodes CAISESLGQKWYEQYF. The chain carries TRBV10-3 and TRBJ2-7; TRBD1 is a possible D gene (6 bases). Germline CDR1 and CDR2: ENHRY and SYGVKD. The CDR3 extends over 16 amino acids. With 0 bases removed from V and 4 bases from J, the gap between germline ends came to 16 bases.

The V call is TRBV7-2, the J call TRBJ2-7; 9 bases are shared with TRBD2. The CDR3 is 14 amino acids. The junction had 7 bases not matched to a gene; V was cut back by 5 bases and J by 5 bases. Germline CDR1 reads SGHTA; CDR2 reads FQGNSA. The CDR3 nucleotides are TGTGCCAGCAGCCCGAGGCGGGGGGGCGACGAGCAGTACTTC. Translated: CASSPRRGGDEQYF.

The CDR3: CASSPPSGEAFF. The CDR3 region has the DNA TGTGCCAGCTCACCACCGAGCGGTGAAGCTTTCTTT. V and J are TRBV18 and TRBJ1-1; D gene uncertain. The ends were cut back, 0 bases at V and 7 bases at J, with 6 bases in the middle. CDR1 KGHSH and CDR2 LQKENI come from the germline V gene. CDR3 length: 12 amino acids.

The rearrangement uses TRBV6-5 and TRBJ1-3; D is uncertain. Germline V gives CDR1 MNHEY, CDR2 SVGAGI. The CDR3 covers 16 residues. V was pared by 1 base and J by 0 bases, with 10 bases between. The CDR3 coding sequence is TGTGCCAGCAGTTACTTCGCGGAAAGCTCTGGAAACACCATATATTTT. Translated, it gives CASSYFAESSGNTIYF.

The chain joins TRBV25-1 to TRBJ2-5; D might be TRBD1 or TRBD2, each matching 6 bases. V was cut by 5 bases and J by 3 bases, with 19 bases left in between. This CDR3 has 16 residues. Germline CDR1 is MGHDK and CDR2 is SYGVNS. The CDR3 sequence: CASSRPVVGGEETQYF. Written as DNA, the CDR3 is TGTGCCAGCAGTCGACCCGTTGTGGGGGGCGAAGAGACCCAGTACTTC.

The rearrangement joins TRBV19 to TRBJ2-1; 8 bases fit TRBD1. The germline V gene has CDR1 LNHDA and CDR2 SQIVND (reference sequence). This CDR3 comprises 17 residues. J lost 0 bases, V lost 3 bases, and 7 bases had no gene match. The CDR3 protein is CASSIRQGIPSYNEQFF. In nucleotides, the CDR3 is TGTGCCAGTAGTATCAGACAGGGGATCCCCTCCTACAATGAGCAGTTCTTC.

The J gene is TRBJ2-3, the V gene TRBV9; no clear D gene. This CDR3 contains 15 residues. Trimming removed 0 bases from V and 2 bases from J, with 10 bases in between. CDR1 and CDR2 from the germline V gene are SGDLS and YYNGEE. This CDR3 reads CASSVAGSPTDTQYF. DNA of the CDR3: TGTGCCAGCAGCGTAGCTGGGTCCCCCACAGATACGCAGTATTTT.

V gene TRBV10-3 combines with J gene TRBJ2-6; TRBD2 might be the D (5 bases). V was pared by 10 bases and J by 4 bases, with 17 bases between. Per the germline V gene, CDR1 is ENHRY and CDR2 is SYGVKD. The CDR3 sequence is 15 residues long. In DNA form, the CDR3 reads TGTGCCACCGGATCTGAATCGGGAGGGGCCAACGTCCTGACTTTC. Translation gives CATGSESGGANVLTF.